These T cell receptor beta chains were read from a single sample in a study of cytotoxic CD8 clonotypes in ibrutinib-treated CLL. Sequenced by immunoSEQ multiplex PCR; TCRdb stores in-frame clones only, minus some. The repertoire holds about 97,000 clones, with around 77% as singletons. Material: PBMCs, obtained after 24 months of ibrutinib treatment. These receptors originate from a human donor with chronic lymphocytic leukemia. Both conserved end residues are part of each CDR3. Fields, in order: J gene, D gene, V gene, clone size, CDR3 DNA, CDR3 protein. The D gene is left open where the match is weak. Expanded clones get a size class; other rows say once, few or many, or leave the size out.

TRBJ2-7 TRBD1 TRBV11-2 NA TGTGCCAGCAGCTTAGTATTAGGGACAGGGGCTTTCTACGAGCAGTACTTC CASSLVLGTGAFYEQYF
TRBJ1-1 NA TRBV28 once TGTGCCAGCAGGCAGGGAGGGGGACTGGACACTGAAGCTTTCTTT CASRQGGGLDTEAFF
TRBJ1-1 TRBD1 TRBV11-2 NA TGTGCCAGCAGCTTAGGGACAGGGGGTCGTACGATCTTT CASSLGTGGRTIF
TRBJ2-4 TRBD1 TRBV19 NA TGTGCCAGTAGTTCACAGGGGGCAGGAAACATTCAGTACTTC CASSSQGAGNIQYF
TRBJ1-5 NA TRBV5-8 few TGTGCCAGCGGGGACCAGGTTAGCAATCAGCCCCAGCATTTT CASGDQVSNQPQHF
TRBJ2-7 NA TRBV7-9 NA TGTGCCAGCAGCTTAGACACTCTCCTAGAGCAGTACTTC CASSLDTLLEQYF
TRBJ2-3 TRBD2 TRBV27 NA TGTGCCAGCACCGTGGACGGGGGGGCCCATACGCAGTATTTT CASTVDGGAHTQYF
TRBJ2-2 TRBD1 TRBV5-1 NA TGCGCCAGCAGCCCTAACGGACAGGGGGCGAACACCGGGGAGCTGTTTTTT CASSPNGQGANTGELFF
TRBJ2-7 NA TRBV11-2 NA TGTGCCAGCAGCTTAGCCCGAACAGGGCGCGAGCAGTACTTC CASSLARTGREQYF
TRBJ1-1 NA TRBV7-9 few TGTGCCAGCAGCTTAAGTGGAAACACTGAAGCTTTCTTT CASSLSGNTEAFF